The rows below give T cell receptor beta chains drawn from one sample of a study of CD8 T cells in Susac syndrome. TCRdb passed the immunoSEQ multiplex PCR reads through MiXCR, listing each CDR3 protein once. The sample consists of about 200,000 distinct CDR3 sequences, around 93% of them appearing once. Source material: CD4+ T cells from PBMCs. Receptor source: a human donor in good health. The CDR3 runs from the conserved cysteine through the conserved F or W. The size entry is marked missing in some rows and otherwise reads once, few, many or a size class.

>15|TRBV19|-
CASKNREVGTGELFF
>15|TRBV27|-
CASSLRQGKNGELFF
>15|TRBV19|-
CASSPTQGSNQPQHF
>13|TRBV24-1|-
CATRKNRETEAFF
>14|TRBV7-9|once
CASSSTGQNEKLFF
>16|TRBV28|-
CASSLWTSGEQETQYF
>16|TRBV5-1|-
CASSLQAGGRWETQYF
>15|TRBV19|-
CASTPKQATNTEAFF
>16|TRBV11-2|-
CASSTGLAGDYNEQFF
>16|TRBV29-1|-
CSVVWFKGGGTDTQYF
>14|TRBV19|once
CASSGGGPSYEQYF
>14|TRBV6-5|few
CASSSRHGLITLHF
>14|TRBV15|-
CATSRVAGTGELFF
>16|TRBV27|-
CASSLSTGGFSYEQYF
>13|TRBV19|few
CASSQGGNQPQHF
>10|TRBV20-1|-
CSAQDDTQYF
>11|TRBV29-1|-
CSGRRGHEQFF
>18|TRBV3-1|-
CASSPTTRQGSSYNEQFF
>14|TRBV19|-
CASSSGGAAGELFF
>16|TRBV6-6|once
CASSYSSRTSTDTQYF
>13|TRBV11-3|-
CASSRGGDEKLFF
>16|TRBV24-1|-
CATSDQRTGAFNEQFF
>16|TRBV19|-
CASSMARAVYNSPLHF
>15|TRBV5-6|-
CASSWGQAGANVLTF
>14|TRBV19|-
CASSTSPYTGELFF
>12|TRBV2|once
CASSPIGEKLFF